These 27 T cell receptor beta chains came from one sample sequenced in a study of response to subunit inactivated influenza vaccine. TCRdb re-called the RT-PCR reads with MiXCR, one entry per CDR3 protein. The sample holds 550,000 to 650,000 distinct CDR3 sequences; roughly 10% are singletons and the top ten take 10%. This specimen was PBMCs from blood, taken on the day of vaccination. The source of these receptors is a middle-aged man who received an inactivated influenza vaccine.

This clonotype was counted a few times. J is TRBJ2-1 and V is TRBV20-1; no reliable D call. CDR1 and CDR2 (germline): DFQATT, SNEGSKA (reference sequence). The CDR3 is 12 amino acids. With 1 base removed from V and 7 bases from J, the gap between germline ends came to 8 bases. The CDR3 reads CSARGGPNEQFF. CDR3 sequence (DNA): TGCAGTGCTAGAGGTGGGCCTAATGAGCAGTTCTTC.

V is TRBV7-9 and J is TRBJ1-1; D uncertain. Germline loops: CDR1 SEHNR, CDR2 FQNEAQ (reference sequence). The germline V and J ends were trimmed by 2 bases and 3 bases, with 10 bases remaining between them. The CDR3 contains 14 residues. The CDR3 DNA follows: TGTGCCAGCAGCTTAAGGCGCGCGGACACTGAAGCTTTCTTT. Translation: CASSLRRADTEAFF.

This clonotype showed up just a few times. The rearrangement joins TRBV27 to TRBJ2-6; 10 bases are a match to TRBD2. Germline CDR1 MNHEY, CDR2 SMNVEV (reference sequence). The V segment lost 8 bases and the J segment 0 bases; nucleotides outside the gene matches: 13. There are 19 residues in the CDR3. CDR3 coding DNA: TGTGCCAGCGTTTACGCTCGGACTAGCGGCCTCTCTGGGGCCAACGTCCTGACTTTC. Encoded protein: CASVYARTSGLSGANVLTF. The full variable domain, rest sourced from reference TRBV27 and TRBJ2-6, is EAQVTQNPRYLITVTGKKLTVTCSQNMNHEYMSWYRQDPGLGLRQIYYSMNVEVTDKGDVPEGYKVSRKEKRNFPLILESPSPNQTSLYFCASVYARTSGLSGANVLTFGAGSRLTVL.

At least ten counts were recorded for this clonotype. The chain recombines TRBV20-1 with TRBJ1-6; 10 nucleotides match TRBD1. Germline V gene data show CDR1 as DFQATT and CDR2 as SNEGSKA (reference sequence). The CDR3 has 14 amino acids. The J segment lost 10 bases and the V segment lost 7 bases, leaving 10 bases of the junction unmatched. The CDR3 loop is CSVKPGQGPSPLHF. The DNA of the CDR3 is TGCAGTGTAAAACCGGGACAGGGGCCCTCACCCCTCCACTTT.

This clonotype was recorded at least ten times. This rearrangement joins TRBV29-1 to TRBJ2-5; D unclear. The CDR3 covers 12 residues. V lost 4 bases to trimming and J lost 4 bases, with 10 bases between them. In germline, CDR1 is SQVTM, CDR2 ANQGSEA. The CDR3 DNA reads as TGCAGCGTTGGTTGCCAGAGAGAGACCCAGTACTTC. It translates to CSVGCQRETQYF.

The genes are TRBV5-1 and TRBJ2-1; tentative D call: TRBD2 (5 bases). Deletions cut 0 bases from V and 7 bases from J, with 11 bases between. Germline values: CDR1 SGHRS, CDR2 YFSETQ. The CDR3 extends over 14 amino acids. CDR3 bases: TGCGCCAGCAGCTTGGAAGGGAGCGGAAATGAGCAGTTCTTC. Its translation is CASSLEGSGNEQFF.

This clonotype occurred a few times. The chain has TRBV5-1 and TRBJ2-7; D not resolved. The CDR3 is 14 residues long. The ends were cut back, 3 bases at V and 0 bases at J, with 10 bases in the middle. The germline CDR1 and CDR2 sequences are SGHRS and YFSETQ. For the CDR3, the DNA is TGCGCCAGCAGCTGGAGTTGGGGCTCCTACGAGCAGTACTTC. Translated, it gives CASSWSWGSYEQYF.

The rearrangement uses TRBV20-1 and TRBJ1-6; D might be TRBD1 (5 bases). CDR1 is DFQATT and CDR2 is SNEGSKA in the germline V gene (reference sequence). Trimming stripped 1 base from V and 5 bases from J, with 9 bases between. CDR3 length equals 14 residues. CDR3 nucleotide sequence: TGCAGTGCTAGAGGGGGCACTGATAATTCACCCCTCCACTTT. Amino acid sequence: CSARGGTDNSPLHF.

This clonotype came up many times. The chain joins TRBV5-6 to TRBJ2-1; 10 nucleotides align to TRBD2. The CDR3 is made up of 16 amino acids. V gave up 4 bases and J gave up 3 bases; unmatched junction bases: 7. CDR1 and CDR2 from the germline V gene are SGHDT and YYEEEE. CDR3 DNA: TGTGCCAGCAGCCCTCACTGGACTAGCGGCTACAATGAGCAGTTCTTC. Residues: CASSPHWTSGYNEQFF. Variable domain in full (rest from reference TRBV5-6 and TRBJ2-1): DAGVTQSPTHLIKTRGQQVTLRCSPKSGHDTVSWYQQALGQGPQFIFQYYEEEERQRGNFPDRFSGHQFPNYSSELNVNALLLGDSALYLCASSPHWTSGYNEQFFGPGTRLTVL.

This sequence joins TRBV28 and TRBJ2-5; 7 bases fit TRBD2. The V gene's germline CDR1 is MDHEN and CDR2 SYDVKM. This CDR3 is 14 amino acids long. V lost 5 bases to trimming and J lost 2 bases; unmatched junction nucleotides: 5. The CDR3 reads CASSKLATQETQYF. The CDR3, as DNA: TGTGCCAGCAGTAAACTAGCGACTCAAGAGACCCAGTACTTC.

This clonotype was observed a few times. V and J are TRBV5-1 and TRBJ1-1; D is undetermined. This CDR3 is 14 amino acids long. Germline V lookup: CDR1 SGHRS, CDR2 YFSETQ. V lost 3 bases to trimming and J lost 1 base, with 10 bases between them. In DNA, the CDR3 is TGCGCCAGCAGCTGGAACGGCCAGAACACTGAAGCTTTCTTT. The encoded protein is CASSWNGQNTEAFF.

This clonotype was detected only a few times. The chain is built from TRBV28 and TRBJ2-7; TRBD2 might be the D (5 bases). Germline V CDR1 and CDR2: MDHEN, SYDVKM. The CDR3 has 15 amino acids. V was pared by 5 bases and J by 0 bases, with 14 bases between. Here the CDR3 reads CASSALVAGSYEQYF. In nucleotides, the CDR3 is TGTGCCAGCAGTGCTTTGGTTGCGGGCTCCTACGAGCAGTACTTC.

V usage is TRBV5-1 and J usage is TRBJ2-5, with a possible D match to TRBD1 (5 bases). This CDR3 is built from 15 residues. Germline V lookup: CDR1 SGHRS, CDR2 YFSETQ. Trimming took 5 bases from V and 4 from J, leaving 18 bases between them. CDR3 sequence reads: CASSPQVGGPETQYF. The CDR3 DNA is TGCGCCAGCAGTCCACAGGTGGGCGGACCAGAGACCCAGTACTTC.

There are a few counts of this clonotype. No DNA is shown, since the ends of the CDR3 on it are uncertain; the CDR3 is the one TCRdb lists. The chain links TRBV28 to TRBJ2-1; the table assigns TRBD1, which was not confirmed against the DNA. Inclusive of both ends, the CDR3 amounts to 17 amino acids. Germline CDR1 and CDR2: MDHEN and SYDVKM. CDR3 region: CASSSSDRPSANNEQFF.

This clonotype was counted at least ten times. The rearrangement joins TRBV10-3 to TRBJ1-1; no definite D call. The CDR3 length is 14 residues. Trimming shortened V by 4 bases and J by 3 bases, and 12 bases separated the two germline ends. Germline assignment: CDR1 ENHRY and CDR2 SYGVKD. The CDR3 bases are TGTGCCATCAGTGGGAGAGGGTTAGACACTGAAGCTTTCTTT. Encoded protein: CAISGRGLDTEAFF.

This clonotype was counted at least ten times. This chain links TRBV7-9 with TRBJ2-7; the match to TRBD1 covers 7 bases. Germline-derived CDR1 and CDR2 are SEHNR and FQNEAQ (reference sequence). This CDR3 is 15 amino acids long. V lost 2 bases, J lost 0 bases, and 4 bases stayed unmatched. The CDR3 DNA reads TGTGCCAGCAGCTTATCAGGGGGTGACTCCTACGAGCAGTACTTC. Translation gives CASSLSGGDSYEQYF.

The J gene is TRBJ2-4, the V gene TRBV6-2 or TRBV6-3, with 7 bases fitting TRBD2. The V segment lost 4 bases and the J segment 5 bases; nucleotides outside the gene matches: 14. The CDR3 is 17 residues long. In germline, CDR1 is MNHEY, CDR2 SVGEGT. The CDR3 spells CASSFWDYPIGENIQYF. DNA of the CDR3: TGTGCCAGCAGTTTCTGGGACTACCCCATTGGTGAAAACATTCAGTACTTC.

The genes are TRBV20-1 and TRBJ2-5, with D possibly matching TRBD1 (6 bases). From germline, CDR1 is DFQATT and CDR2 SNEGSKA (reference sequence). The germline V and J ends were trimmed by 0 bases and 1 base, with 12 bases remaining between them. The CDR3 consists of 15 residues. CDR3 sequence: CSARDLQGFQETQYF. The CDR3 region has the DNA TGCAGTGCTAGAGATCTACAGGGTTTCCAAGAGACCCAGTACTTC.

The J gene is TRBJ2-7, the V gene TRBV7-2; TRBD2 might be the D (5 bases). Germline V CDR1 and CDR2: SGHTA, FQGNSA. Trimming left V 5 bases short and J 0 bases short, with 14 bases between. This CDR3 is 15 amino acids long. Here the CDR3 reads CASSRTATSSYEQYF. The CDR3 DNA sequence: TGTGCCAGCAGCCGGACTGCCACAAGCTCCTACGAGCAGTACTTC.

This CDR3 reads CASNSGFYNQPQHF. The CDR3 nucleotides read TGTGCCAGCAATAGCGGGTTCTACAATCAGCCCCAGCATTTT. The chain recombines TRBV2 with TRBJ1-5, with unresolved D. Trimming left V 7 bases short and J 3 bases short, with 13 bases between. Germline-derived CDR1 and CDR2 are SNHLY and FYNNEI. The CDR3 runs 14 residues.

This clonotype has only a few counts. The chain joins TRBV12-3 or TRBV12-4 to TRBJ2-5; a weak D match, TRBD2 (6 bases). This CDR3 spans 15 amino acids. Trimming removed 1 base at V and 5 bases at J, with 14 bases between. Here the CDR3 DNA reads TGTGCCAGCAGTTTAGAACCCAGGGCGGGGGAGACCCAGTACTTC. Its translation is CASSLEPRAGETQYF.

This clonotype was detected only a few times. CDR3 DNA sequence: TGCGCCAGCAGCCAAGATGAACAGGGAATATCTGGAAACACCATATATTTT. This gives the protein CASSQDEQGISGNTIYF. The chain links TRBV4-3 to TRBJ1-3; a possible D gene is TRBD1 (6 bases). V lost 0 bases and J lost 1, with 13 bases in between. Germline assignment: CDR1 LGHNA and CDR2 YSLEER. The CDR3 spans 17 residues.

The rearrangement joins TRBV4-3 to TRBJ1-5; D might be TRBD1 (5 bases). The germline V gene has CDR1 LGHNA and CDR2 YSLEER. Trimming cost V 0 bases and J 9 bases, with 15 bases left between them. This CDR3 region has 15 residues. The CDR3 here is CASSQDRQGGWPQHF. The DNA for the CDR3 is TGCGCCAGCAGCCAAGATCGGCAGGGAGGATGGCCCCAGCATTTT.

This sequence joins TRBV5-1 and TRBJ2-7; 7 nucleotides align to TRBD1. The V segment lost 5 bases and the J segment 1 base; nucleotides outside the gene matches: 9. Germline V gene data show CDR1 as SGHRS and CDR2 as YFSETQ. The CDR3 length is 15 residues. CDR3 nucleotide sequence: TGCGCCAGCAGTTATACCGGGACAGCTTCCTACGAGCAGTACTTC. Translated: CASSYTGTASYEQYF.

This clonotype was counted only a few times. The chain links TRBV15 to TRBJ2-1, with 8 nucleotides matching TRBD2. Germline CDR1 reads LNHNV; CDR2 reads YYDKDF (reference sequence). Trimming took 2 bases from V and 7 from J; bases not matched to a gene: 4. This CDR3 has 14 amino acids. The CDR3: CATSRRGGRNEQFF. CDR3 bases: TGTGCCACCAGCAGACGGGGGGGCAGGAATGAGCAGTTCTTC.

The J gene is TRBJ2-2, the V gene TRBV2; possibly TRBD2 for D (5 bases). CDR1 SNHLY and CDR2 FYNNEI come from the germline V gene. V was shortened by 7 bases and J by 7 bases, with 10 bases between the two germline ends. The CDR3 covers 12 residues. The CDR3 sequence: CASKRESGELFF. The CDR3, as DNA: TGTGCCAGCAAAAGGGAGAGCGGGGAGCTGTTTTTT.

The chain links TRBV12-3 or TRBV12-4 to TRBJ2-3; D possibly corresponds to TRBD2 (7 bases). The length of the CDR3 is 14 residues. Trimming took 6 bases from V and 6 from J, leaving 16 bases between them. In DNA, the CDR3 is TGTGCCAGCAGCCAGGGGAGGGCCTTGGATACGCAGTATTTT. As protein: CASSQGRALDTQYF.